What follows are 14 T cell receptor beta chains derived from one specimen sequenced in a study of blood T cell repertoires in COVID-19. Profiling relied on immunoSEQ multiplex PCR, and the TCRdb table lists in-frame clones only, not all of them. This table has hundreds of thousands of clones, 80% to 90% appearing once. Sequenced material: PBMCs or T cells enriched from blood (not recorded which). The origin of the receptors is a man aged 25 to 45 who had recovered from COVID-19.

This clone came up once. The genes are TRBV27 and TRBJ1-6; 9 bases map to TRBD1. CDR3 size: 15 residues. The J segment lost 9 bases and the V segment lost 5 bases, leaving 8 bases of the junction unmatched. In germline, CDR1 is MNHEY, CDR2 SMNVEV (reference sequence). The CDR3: CASSPQTGGGSPLHF. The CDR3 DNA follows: TGTGCCAGCAGTCCACAGACAGGGGGAGGTTCACCCCTCCACTTT.

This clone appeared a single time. The chain's CDR3 is CASSPRQPFSGNTIYF. CDR3 coding DNA: TGTGCCAGCAGCCCTAGACAGCCCTTCTCTGGAAACACCATATATTTT. This sequence joins TRBV7-2 and TRBJ1-3; a possible D gene is TRBD1 (5 bases). Germline V gives CDR1 SGHTA, CDR2 FQGNSA. V was cut by 5 bases and J by 0 bases, with 14 bases left in between. The CDR3 is made up of 16 amino acids.

Here the CDR3 reads CAWSTQGDTEAFF. The DNA for the CDR3 is TGTGCCTGGAGTACACAGGGGGACACTGAAGCTTTCTTT. This sequence joins TRBV30 and TRBJ1-1, with 8 bases that match TRBD1. CDR1 and CDR2 (germline): GTSNPN, SVGIG (reference sequence). V lost 2 bases, J lost 3 bases, and 2 bases stayed unmatched. The length of the CDR3 is 13 residues.

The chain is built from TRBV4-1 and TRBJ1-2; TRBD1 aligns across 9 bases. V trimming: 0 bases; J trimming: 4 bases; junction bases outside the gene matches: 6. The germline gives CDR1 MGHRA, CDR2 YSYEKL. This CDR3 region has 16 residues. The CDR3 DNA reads TGCGCCAGCAGCCAAGAGGGGGGACAGGGCGGCTATGGCTACACCTTC. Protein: CASSQEGGQGGYGYTF.

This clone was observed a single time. For the CDR3, the DNA is TGTGCCATCAGTGACACTAGCGATGAGCAGTTCTTC. It yields the protein CAISDTSDEQFF. V gene TRBV10-3 combines with J gene TRBJ2-1, with 7 bases identical to TRBD2. The V segment lost 3 bases and the J segment 8 bases; nucleotides outside the gene matches: 1. CDR3 size: 12 residues. Per the germline V gene, CDR1 is ENHRY and CDR2 is SYGVKD.

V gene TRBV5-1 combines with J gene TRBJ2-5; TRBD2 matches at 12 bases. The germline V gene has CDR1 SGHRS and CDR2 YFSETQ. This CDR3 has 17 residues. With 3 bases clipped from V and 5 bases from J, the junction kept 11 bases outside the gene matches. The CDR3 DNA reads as TGCGCCAGCAGCTCCTTGGGGCTAGCGGGAGGGCTTGAGACCCAGTACTTC. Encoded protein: CASSSLGLAGGLETQYF.

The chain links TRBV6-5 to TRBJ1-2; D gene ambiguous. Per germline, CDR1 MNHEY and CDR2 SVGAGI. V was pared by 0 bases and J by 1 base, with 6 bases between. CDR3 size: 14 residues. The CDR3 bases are TGTGCCAGCAGTTACTCAGGCGGTAACTATGGCTACACCTTC. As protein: CASSYSGGNYGYTF.

The CDR3 DNA follows: TGTGCCAGCAGTGTCCAGGGGGTAAGGACTGAAGCTTTCTTT. It specifies CASSVQGVRTEAFF. This chain connects TRBV2 to TRBJ1-1; 7 bases match TRBD1. The germline V gene encodes CDR1 SNHLY and CDR2 FYNNEI. This CDR3 contains 14 residues. Losses at the gene ends were 4 bases for V and 5 bases for J; bases not matched to a gene: 7.

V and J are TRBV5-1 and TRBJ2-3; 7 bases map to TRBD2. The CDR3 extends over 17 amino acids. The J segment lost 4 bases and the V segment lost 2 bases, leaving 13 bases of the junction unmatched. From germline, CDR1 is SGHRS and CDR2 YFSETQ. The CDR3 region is CASSFGLAVRYSDTQYF. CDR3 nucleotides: TGCGCCAGCAGCTTTGGGCTAGCGGTGAGATATTCAGATACGCAGTATTTT.

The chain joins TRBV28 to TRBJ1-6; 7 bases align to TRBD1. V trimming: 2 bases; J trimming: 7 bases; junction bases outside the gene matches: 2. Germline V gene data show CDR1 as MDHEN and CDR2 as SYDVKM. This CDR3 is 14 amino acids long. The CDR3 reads CASSLQTGNSPLHF. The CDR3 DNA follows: TGTGCCAGCAGTTTACAGACAGGGAATTCACCCCTCCACTTT.

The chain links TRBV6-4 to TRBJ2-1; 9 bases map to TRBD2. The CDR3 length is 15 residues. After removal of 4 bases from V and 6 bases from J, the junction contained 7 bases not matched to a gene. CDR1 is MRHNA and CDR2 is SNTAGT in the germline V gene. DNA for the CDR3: TGTGCCAGCAGTGTGCTAGCGGGGCTCGGCAATGAGCAGTTCTTC. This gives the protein CASSVLAGLGNEQFF.

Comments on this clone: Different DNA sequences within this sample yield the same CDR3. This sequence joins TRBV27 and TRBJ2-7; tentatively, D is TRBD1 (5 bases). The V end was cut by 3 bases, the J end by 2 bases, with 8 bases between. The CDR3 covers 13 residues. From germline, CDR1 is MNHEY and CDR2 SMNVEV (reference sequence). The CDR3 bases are TGTGCCAGCAGTTTGGGGCCTACCTACGAGCAGTACTTC. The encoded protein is CASSLGPTYEQYF.

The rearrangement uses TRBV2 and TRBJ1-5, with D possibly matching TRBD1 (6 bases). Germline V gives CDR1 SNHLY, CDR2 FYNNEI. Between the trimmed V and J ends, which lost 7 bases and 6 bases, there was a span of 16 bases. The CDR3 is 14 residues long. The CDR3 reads CASNQQGSSQPQHF. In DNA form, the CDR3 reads TGTGCCAGCAACCAACAGGGCTCGAGTCAGCCCCAGCATTTT.

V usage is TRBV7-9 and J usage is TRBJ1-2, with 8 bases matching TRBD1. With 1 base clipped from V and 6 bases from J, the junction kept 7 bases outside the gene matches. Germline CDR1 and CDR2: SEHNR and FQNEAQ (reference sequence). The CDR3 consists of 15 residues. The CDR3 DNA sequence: TGTGCCAGCAGCTTAGGGGACAGGATAATGGATGGCTACACCTTC. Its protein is CASSLGDRIMDGYTF.